This entry concerns a single T cell receptor (beta chain). The CDR3 is 14 amino acids. CDR1 and CDR2 (germline): SNHLY, FYNNEI. V lost 4 bases to trimming and J lost 2 bases, with 8 bases between them. Clones were read by immunoSEQ multiplex PCR, and TCRdb kept only the in-frame ones, dropping some. Of fewer than 90,000 clones in the sample, under 90% were seen once. This entry is derived from a study of control samples from healthy donors and cancer patients. The receptor's source is a man aged 45-60 years in good health. The sequencing input was blood. The genes are TRBV2 and TRBJ2-2, with unresolved D. CDR3 nucleotides: TGTGCCAGCAGTGTTGCAGGCAACACCGGGGAGCTGTTTTTT. This gives the protein CASSVAGNTGELFF.